This T cell receptor (beta chain) came from a study of identical twins. TCRdb recomputed calls from the 5' RACE reads with MiXCR, one row per CDR3 protein. This table has a few hundred thousand distinct CDR3 sequences, roughly 26% appearing once. This clonotype has only a few counts. Trimming shortened V by 2 bases and J by 2 bases, and 15 bases separated the two germline ends. CDR3 size: 16 residues. Germline-derived CDR1 and CDR2 are SGHVS and FQNEAQ. The sample also formed part of further work on T cells expressing NK-cell markers.

Material for sequencing was CD4+ T cells sorted from blood. V usage is TRBV7-8 and J usage is TRBJ2-5; D remains unclear. This clonotype originated in a woman younger than 30 in good health. Here the CDR3 reads CASSLNLAVGQETQYF. CDR3 in DNA: TGTGCCAGCAGCTTAAATCTGGCGGTCGGTCAAGAGACCCAGTACTTC.